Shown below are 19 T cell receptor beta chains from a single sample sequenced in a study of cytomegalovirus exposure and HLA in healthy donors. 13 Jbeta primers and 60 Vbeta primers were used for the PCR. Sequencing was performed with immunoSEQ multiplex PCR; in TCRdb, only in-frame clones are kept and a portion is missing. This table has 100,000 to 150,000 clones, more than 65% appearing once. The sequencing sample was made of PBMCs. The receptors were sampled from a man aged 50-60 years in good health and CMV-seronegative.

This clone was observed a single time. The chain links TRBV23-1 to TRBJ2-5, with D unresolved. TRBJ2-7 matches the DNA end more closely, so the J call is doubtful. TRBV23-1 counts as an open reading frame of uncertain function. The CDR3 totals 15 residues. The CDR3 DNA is TGCGCCAGCAGTCAATCTGGTGATGACGACTACGAGCAGTACTTC. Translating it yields CASSQSGDDDYEQYF.

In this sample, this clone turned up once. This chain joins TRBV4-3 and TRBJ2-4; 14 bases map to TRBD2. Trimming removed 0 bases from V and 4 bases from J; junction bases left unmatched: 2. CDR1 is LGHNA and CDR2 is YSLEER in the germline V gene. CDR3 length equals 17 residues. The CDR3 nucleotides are TGCGCCAGCAGCCAAGATGGGACTAGCGGGGGTAAAAACATTCAGTACTTC. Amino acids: CASSQDGTSGGKNIQYF.

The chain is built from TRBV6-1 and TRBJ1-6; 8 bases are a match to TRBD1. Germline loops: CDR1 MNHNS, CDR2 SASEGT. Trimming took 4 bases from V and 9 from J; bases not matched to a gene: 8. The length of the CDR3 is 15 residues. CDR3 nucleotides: TGTGCCAGCAGTGGGCTCGGACAGGGTGTTTCACCCCTCCACTTT. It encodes CASSGLGQGVSPLHF.

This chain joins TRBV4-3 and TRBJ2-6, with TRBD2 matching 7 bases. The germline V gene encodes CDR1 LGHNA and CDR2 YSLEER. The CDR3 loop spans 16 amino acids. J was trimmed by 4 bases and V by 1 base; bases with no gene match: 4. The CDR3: CASSQVSGAGANVLTF. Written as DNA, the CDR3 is TGCGCCAGCAGCCAAGTAAGCGGGGCAGGGGCCAACGTCCTGACTTTC.

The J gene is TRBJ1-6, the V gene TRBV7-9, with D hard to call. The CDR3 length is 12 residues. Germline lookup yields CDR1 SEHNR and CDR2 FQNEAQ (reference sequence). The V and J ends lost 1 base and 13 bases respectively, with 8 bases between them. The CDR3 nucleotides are TGTGCCAGCAGCTTAGACGGGGTTCCCCTCCACTTT. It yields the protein CASSLDGVPLHF.

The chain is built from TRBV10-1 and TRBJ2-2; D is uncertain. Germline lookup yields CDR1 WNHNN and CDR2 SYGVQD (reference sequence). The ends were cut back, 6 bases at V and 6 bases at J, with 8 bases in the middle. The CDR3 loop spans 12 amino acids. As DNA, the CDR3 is TGCGCCAGCAGCCGTATCTCCGGGGAGCTGTTTTTT. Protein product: CASSRISGELFF.

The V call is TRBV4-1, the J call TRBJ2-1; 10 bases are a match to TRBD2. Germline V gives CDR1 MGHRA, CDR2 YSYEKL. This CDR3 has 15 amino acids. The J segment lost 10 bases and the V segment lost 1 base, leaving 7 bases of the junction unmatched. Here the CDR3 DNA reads TGCGCCAGCAGCCAAGCCAGCGGGGGGGCCGGGGAGCAGTTCTTC. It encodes CASSQASGGAGEQFF.

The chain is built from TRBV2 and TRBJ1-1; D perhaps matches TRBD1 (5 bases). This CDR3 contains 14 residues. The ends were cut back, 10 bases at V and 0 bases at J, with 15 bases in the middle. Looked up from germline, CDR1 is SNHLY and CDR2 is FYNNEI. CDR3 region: CAIPETAMNTEAFF. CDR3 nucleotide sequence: TGTGCCATCCCGGAGACAGCCATGAACACTGAAGCTTTCTTT.

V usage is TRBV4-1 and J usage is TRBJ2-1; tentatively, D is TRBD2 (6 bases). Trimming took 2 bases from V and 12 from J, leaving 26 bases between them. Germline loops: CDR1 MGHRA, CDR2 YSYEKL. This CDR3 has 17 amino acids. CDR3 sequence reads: CASSQLQMRGLLPGQFF. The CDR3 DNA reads TGCGCCAGCAGCCAACTCCAAATGCGGGGTCTGCTCCCAGGGCAGTTCTTC.

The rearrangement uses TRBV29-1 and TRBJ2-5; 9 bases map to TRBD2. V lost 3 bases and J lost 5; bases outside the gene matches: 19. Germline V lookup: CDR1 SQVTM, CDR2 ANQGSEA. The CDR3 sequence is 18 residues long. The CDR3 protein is CSVEYRASGDRAGETQYF. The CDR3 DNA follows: TGCAGCGTTGAGTATCGGGCTAGCGGGGACCGGGCCGGGGAGACCCAGTACTTC.

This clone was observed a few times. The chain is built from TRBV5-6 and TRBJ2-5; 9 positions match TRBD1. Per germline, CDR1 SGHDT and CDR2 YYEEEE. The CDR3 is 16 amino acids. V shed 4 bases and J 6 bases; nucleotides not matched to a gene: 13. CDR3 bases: TGTGCCAGCAGCCAAACGGGCACAGGGGGCGAACAGACCCAGTACTTC. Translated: CASSQTGTGGEQTQYF.

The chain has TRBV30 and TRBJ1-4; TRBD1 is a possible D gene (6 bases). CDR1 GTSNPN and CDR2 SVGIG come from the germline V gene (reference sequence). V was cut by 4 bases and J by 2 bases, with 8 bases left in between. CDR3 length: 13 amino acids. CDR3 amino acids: CAWTQGTNEKLFF. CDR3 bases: TGTGCCTGGACCCAGGGGACTAATGAAAAACTGTTTTTT.

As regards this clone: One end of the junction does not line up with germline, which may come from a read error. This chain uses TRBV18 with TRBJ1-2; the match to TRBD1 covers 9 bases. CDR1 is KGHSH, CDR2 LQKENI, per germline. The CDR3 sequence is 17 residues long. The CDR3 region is CASSTPRTGATNYGYTF. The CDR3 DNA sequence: TGTGCCAGCTCAACACCTCGGACAGGGGCGACTAACTATGGCTACACCTTC.

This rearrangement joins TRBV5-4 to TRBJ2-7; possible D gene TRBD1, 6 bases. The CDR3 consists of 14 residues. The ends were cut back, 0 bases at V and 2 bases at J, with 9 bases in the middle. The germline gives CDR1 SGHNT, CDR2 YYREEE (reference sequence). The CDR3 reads CASSLATGPYEQYF. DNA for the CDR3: TGTGCCAGCAGCTTGGCGACAGGCCCCTACGAGCAGTACTTC.

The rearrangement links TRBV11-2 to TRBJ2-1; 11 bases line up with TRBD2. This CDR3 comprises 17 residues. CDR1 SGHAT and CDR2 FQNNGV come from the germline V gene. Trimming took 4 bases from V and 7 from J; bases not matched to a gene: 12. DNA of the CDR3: TGTGCCAGCAGCTCCATACTAGCGGGGGCCTTAAAAAATGAGCAGTTCTTC. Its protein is CASSSILAGALKNEQFF.

Written as DNA, the CDR3 is TGTGCCAGCAGCTTGGAGAGGGGGCTAAGCACAGATACGCAGTATTTT. Protein sequence: CASSLERGLSTDTQYF. The V call is TRBV5-4, the J call TRBJ2-3; 7 bases agree with TRBD1. Germline CDR1 is SGHNT and CDR2 is YYREEE (reference sequence). This CDR3 comprises 16 residues. Losses at the gene ends were 0 bases for V and 0 bases for J; bases not matched to a gene: 4.

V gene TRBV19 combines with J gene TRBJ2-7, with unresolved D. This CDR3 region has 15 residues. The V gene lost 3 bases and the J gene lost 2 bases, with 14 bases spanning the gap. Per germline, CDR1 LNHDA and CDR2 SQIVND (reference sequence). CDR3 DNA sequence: TGTGCCAGTAGTATGGGCAGTATGCCTACCTACGAGCAGTACTTC. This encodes CASSMGSMPTYEQYF.

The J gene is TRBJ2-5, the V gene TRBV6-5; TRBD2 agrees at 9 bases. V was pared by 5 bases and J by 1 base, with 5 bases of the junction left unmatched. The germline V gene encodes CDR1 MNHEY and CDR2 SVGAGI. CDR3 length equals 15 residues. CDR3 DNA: TGTGCCAGCAGTCCATCGACTAGCGGCCAAGAGACCCAGTACTTC. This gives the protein CASSPSTSGQETQYF.

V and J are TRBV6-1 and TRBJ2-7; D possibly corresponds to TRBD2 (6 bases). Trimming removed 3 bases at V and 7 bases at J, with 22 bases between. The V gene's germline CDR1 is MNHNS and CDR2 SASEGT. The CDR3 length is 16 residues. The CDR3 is CASSDRPTDYQVEQYF. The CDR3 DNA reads TGTGCCAGCAGTGACCGTCCGACGGACTACCAAGTAGAGCAGTACTTC.